The sequence of this T cell receptor beta chain was determined in a study of blood T cell repertoires in COVID-19. The V gene lost 2 bases and the J gene lost 3 bases, with 7 bases spanning the gap. The CDR3 has 14 residues. Germline V gene sequence: CDR1 SGHTA, CDR2 FQGNSA. Measured with immunoSEQ multiplex PCR; TCRdb has only the in-frame clones, and not every one. This sample has 250,000 to 300,000 clones; around 85% occur once, and the top ten carry around 12%. Enrollment of patients from Seattle took place during active infection, with longitudinal follow-up. Sequenced material: peripheral blood. The chain recombines TRBV7-2 with TRBJ2-2; D not certain. This receptor was obtained from a woman in her 30s with COVID-19, enrolled during active disease. The CDR3 bases are TGTGCCAGCAGCTTACTAGAGTACACCGGGGAGCTGTTTTTT. Protein: CASSLLEYTGELFF.